The 26 T cell receptor beta chains below come from one sample, sequenced in a study of blood T cell repertoires in COVID-19. Method: immunoSEQ multiplex PCR; TCRdb's copy keeps in-frame clones and lacks some. The sample yields approximately 240,000 clones, 75% to 90% seen once. The sample was PBMCs or T cells enriched from blood (not recorded which). Source of these receptors: a woman in her twenties or thirties with acute COVID-19.

Concerning this clone: The sample contains more than one DNA sequence encoding this CDR3. This chain joins TRBV29-1 and TRBJ1-2, with 7 bases fitting TRBD1. The CDR3 loop spans 12 amino acids. Trimming removed 3 bases from V and 4 bases from J; junction bases left unmatched: 2. CDR1 is SQVTM and CDR2 is ANQGSEA in the germline V gene. CDR3 DNA sequence: TGCAGCGTTGAGACAGGGATCTATGGCTACACCTTC. Protein sequence: CSVETGIYGYTF.

The rearrangement uses TRBV6-1 and TRBJ1-2, with D unresolved. The germline V gene encodes CDR1 MNHNS and CDR2 SASEGT. The germline V and J ends were trimmed by 1 base and 4 bases, with 16 bases remaining between them. The CDR3 is made up of 16 amino acids. CDR3 sequence (DNA): TGTGCCAGCAGTGAAGAGGCCAGGCTTATTCTCTATGGCTACACCTTC. Encoded protein: CASSEEARLILYGYTF.

This rearrangement joins TRBV11-2 to TRBJ1-6; possibly TRBD1 for D (5 bases). The germline CDR1 and CDR2 sequences are SGHAT and FQNNGV. The V end lost 6 bases, the J end lost 7 bases, and 16 bases lay between the germline ends. The CDR3 runs to 15 residues. The CDR3 sequence is CASRYLAGKNSPLHF. The CDR3 nucleotides read TGTGCCAGCAGGTACCTGGCAGGGAAAAATTCACCCCTCCACTTT. The complete variable domain, with remaining parts taken from reference TRBV11-2 and TRBJ1-6, reads EAGVAQSPRYKIIEKRQSVAFWCNPISGHATLYWYQQILGQGPKLLIQFQNNGVVDDSQLPKDRFSAERLKGVDSTLKIQPAKLEDSAVYLCASRYLAGKNSPLHFGNGTRLTVT.

The V call is TRBV5-8, the J call TRBJ2-7; D possibly corresponds to TRBD1 (6 bases). The V gene lost 4 bases and the J gene lost 0 bases, with 11 bases spanning the gap. Germline-derived CDR1 and CDR2 are SGHTS and YDEGEE. This CDR3 region has 14 residues. The DNA of the CDR3 is TGTGCCAGCAGCGGCCCAGGGGTCTCCTACGAGCAGTACTTC. This encodes CASSGPGVSYEQYF.

The chain couples TRBV24-1 to TRBJ2-5; D unclear. CDR1 and CDR2 (germline): KGHDR, SFDVKD. This CDR3 has 11 amino acids. V was trimmed by 5 bases and J by 4 bases, leaving 4 bases between them. CDR3 DNA sequence: TGTGCCACCAGTGCAGGAGAGACCCAGTACTTC. This codes for CATSAGETQYF.

The genes are TRBV6-5 and TRBJ2-7; 12 nucleotides agree with TRBD1. CDR3 length equals 13 residues. V lost 7 bases and J lost 7; bases outside the gene matches: 5. Per germline, CDR1 MNHEY and CDR2 SVGAGI. CDR3 in amino acids: CASKGQGAWEQYF. The CDR3, as DNA: TGTGCCAGCAAGGGACAGGGGGCATGGGAGCAGTACTTC.

V is TRBV6-6 and J is TRBJ1-6; D might be TRBD1 (5 bases). The V gene's germline CDR1 is MNHNY and CDR2 SVGAGI (reference sequence). The CDR3 length is 11 residues. V gave up 5 bases and J gave up 10 bases, with 6 bases separating them. In nucleotides, the CDR3 is TGTGCCAGCAGTCCAGGGTCACCCCTCCACTTT. It encodes CASSPGSPLHF.

The J gene is TRBJ2-3, the V gene TRBV27, with 9 bases aligning to TRBD2. Germline V lookup: CDR1 MNHEY, CDR2 SMNVEV (reference sequence). The trim removed 1 base at V and 4 bases at J, leaving 12 bases unmatched. This CDR3 has 18 residues. CDR3 in DNA: TGTGCCAGCAGTTTATATGCTCGTGGCGGGGGGGCCGCAGATACGCAGTATTTT. Amino acid sequence: CASSLYARGGGAADTQYF.

J is TRBJ2-5 and V is TRBV7-8, with TRBD2 as a possible D gene (5 bases). V lost 5 bases to trimming and J lost 2 bases, with 15 bases between them. The CDR3 spans 15 residues. Germline CDR1 reads SGHVS; CDR2 reads FQNEAQ. The CDR3: CASSRTAGIQETQYF. CDR3 nucleotides: TGTGCCAGCAGCAGAACCGCCGGGATACAAGAGACCCAGTACTTC.

The chain combines TRBV9 with TRBJ2-1; TRBD2 matches at 10 bases. The germline gives CDR1 SGDLS, CDR2 YYNGEE. V gave up 0 bases and J gave up 7 bases; unmatched junction bases: 7. The CDR3 length is 16 residues. CDR3 sequence: CASSVVAGGTGNEQFF. The CDR3 DNA reads TGTGCCAGCAGCGTAGTAGCGGGGGGAACGGGGAATGAGCAGTTCTTC.

This clone was seen more than once but under ten times. The J gene is TRBJ1-1, the V gene TRBV5-1, with D unresolved. CDR1 and CDR2 from the germline V gene are SGHRS and YFSETQ. The CDR3 is made up of 12 amino acids. With 2 bases removed from V and 1 base from J, the gap between germline ends came to 3 bases. CDR3 sequence: CASSFQNTEAFF. The CDR3 DNA reads as TGCGCCAGCAGCTTCCAGAACACTGAAGCTTTCTTT.

V and J are TRBV14 and TRBJ2-7, with 10 bases aligning to TRBD2. The germline CDR1 and CDR2 sequences are SGHDN and FVKESK. V lost 6 bases, J lost 0 bases, and 5 bases stayed unmatched. This CDR3 has 15 residues. The CDR3 DNA is TGTGCCAGCAGTGCTAGCGGGAGTGGCTCCTACGAGCAGTACTTC. It specifies CASSASGSGSYEQYF. The whole variable domain, remainder taken from reference TRBV14 and TRBJ2-7, is EAGVTQFPSHSVIEKGQTVTLRCDPISGHDNLYWYRRVMGKEIKFLLHFVKESKQDESGMPNNRFLAERTGGTYSTLKVQPAELEDSGVYFCASSASGSGSYEQYFGPGTRLTVT.

This chain links TRBV28 with TRBJ1-1; 8 nucleotides match TRBD1. The J segment lost 3 bases and the V segment lost 3 bases, leaving 6 bases of the junction unmatched. From germline, CDR1 is MDHEN and CDR2 SYDVKM. This CDR3 is 15 amino acids long. The DNA of the CDR3 is TGTGCCAGCAGTTTGGGGACAGGTATTGACACTGAAGCTTTCTTT. Encoded protein: CASSLGTGIDTEAFF.

This chain links TRBV19 with TRBJ1-4, with a tentative D call TRBD1 (6 bases). This CDR3 comprises 16 residues. V was trimmed by 4 bases and J by 0 bases, leaving 12 bases between them. CDR1 is LNHDA and CDR2 is SQIVND in the germline V gene (reference sequence). The CDR3: CASSTPGVATNEKLFF. CDR3 DNA: TGTGCCAGTAGTACCCCAGGGGTGGCAACTAATGAAAAACTGTTTTTT.

The V and J genes are TRBV19 and TRBJ1-2; 8 positions agree with TRBD1. V lost 3 bases and J lost 6; bases outside the gene matches: 3. CDR3 length: 13 residues. Germline V gene lookup returns CDR1 LNHDA and CDR2 SQIVND (reference sequence). DNA for the CDR3: TGTGCCAGTAGTATGGGGACAGGACATGGCTACACCTTC. Translation gives CASSMGTGHGYTF.

Only a few counts were recorded for this clone. V and J are TRBV5-4 and TRBJ2-5; D perhaps matches TRBD1 (5 bases). V was pared by 1 base and J by 5 bases, with 9 bases between. Germline V gives CDR1 SGHNT, CDR2 YYREEE (reference sequence). The CDR3 loop spans 13 amino acids. The CDR3 DNA is TGTGCCAGCAGCTTGAAGGGGTACGAGACCCAGTACTTC. It translates to CASSLKGYETQYF.

V usage is TRBV28 and J usage is TRBJ2-7, with 8 bases identical to TRBD1. Per germline, CDR1 MDHEN and CDR2 SYDVKM. This CDR3 region has 15 residues. With 5 bases clipped from V and 2 bases from J, the junction kept 8 bases outside the gene matches. In nucleotides, the CDR3 is TGTGCCAGCAGTCATGGACAGGGAAACACCTACGAGCAGTACTTC. This sequence encodes CASSHGQGNTYEQYF.

J is TRBJ2-3 and V is TRBV18; D may be TRBD1 (5 bases). Trimming stripped 0 bases from V and 1 base from J, with 11 bases between. This CDR3 region has 16 residues. Germline-derived CDR1 and CDR2 are KGHSH and LQKENI. In nucleotides, the CDR3 is TGTGCCAGCTCACCACCGGAGTTCAGGGGCACAGATACGCAGTATTTT. This translates into CASSPPEFRGTDTQYF.

J is TRBJ1-5 and V is TRBV18; tentative D call: TRBD1 (6 bases). Per the germline V gene, CDR1 is KGHSH and CDR2 is LQKENI. CDR3 size: 14 residues. V gave up 6 bases and J gave up 11 bases, with 20 bases separating them. The CDR3 nucleotides read TGTGCCAGCTCCCTCGAGCAGGGGTCTTCGTCCCAGCATTTT. It is translated as CASSLEQGSSSQHF.

CDR3 loop: CATSVTGNEQYF. CDR3 DNA sequence: TGTGCCACCAGCGTAACAGGGAACGAGCAGTACTTC. The chain carries TRBV15 and TRBJ2-7, with D possibly matching TRBD1 (6 bases). Trimming took off 5 bases at V and 5 bases at J, with 10 bases between the two ends. Germline CDR1 LNHNV, CDR2 YYDKDF (reference sequence). The CDR3 contains 12 residues.

V and J are TRBV5-6 and TRBJ2-3; TRBD1 might be the D (5 bases). The V and J ends lost 2 bases and 0 bases respectively, with 7 bases between them. Germline values: CDR1 SGHDT, CDR2 YYEEEE. The CDR3 spans 14 residues. As DNA, the CDR3 is TGTGCCAGCAGCTTTGGACATAGCACAGATACGCAGTATTTT. Residues: CASSFGHSTDTQYF.

This clone has more than one count but fewer than ten. This chain uses TRBV6-4 with TRBJ1-2; TRBD1 matches at 7 bases. The V gene end was trimmed by 6 bases and the J gene end by 3 bases; junction bases not matched to a gene: 7. Germline V gene lookup returns CDR1 MRHNA and CDR2 SNTAGT. The length of the CDR3 is 14 residues. CDR3 sequence (DNA): TGTGCCAGCAGGACCCCCAGGGGGGACTATGGCTACACCTTC. Its protein product is CASRTPRGDYGYTF.

This clone was recorded once. V is TRBV9 and J is TRBJ2-2, with a tentative D call TRBD2 (6 bases). Germline CDR1 and CDR2: SGDLS and YYNGEE. Trimming took off 0 bases at V and 5 bases at J, with 11 bases between the two ends. This CDR3 comprises 15 residues. As DNA, the CDR3 is TGTGCCAGCAGCGTAGGGGTGGGAGGAACCGGGGAGCTGTTTTTT. This gives the protein CASSVGVGGTGELFF.

This clone was seen a handful of times. The chain is built from TRBV27 and TRBJ2-3, with 7 bases that match TRBD1. This CDR3 has 16 residues. Germline-derived CDR1 and CDR2 are MNHEY and SMNVEV (reference sequence). J lost 4 bases, V lost 4 bases, and 11 bases had no gene match. CDR3 loop: CASSSPRGQSADTQYF. As DNA, the CDR3 is TGTGCCAGCAGTTCACCAAGGGGGCAGAGTGCAGATACGCAGTATTTT.

The chain joins TRBV28 to TRBJ2-1; D is unresolved. The germline V gene has CDR1 MDHEN and CDR2 SYDVKM. The CDR3 spans 13 residues. The ends were cut back, 5 bases at V and 5 bases at J, with 10 bases in the middle. The CDR3 loop is CASSLGRHNEQFF. CDR3 DNA sequence: TGTGCCAGCAGTCTGGGCCGCCACAATGAGCAGTTCTTC.

The chain is built from TRBV3-1 (or the pseudogene TRBV3-2) and TRBJ2-7, with D possibly TRBD2 on 5 matching bases. This CDR3 is built from 12 residues. Trimming removed 4 bases at V and 6 bases at J, with 10 bases between. Germline V gene data show CDR1 as LGHDT and CDR2 as YNNKEL (reference sequence). CDR3: CASSLIRGEQYF. In DNA, the CDR3 is TGTGCCAGCAGCCTCATACGGGGCGAGCAGTACTTC.